This T cell receptor beta chain was found in a study of T cell repertoires in cytomegalovirus infection (dated by TCRdb to about 2019). At the level of the whole study: Recently identified HLA-C-restricted CMV epitopes, whose presentation resists viral immunomodulation, were targeted by peptide stimulations together with well-studied HLA-B-restricted epitopes. Donor HLA type was relevant to the analysis, because carriage of CMV infection together with the matching HLA type was indicated by public TCR beta signatures.

Sample treatment or condition, as interpreted from the label and publication: in vitro stimulation with specific CMV peptide epitopes to enrich CMV-specific T cells. Worth noting for this clonotype: Its antigen specificity is not known. Base qualities are not recorded, but no much larger clone differs from it by a single base.

As encoded in the germline V gene (reference sequence), CDR1 is SEHNR while CDR2 is FQNEAQ. Measured from the cysteine to the phenylalanine, the CDR3 is 15 residues long. Solely the CDR3 DNA is kept, with 45 bases framed from the first base. Trimming at the junction amounts to 4 bases on V and 3 bases on J, and the germline ends lie 15 bases apart. Sequenced using an Illumina HiSeq 1500. TCRdb reworked the public reads: Q25 trimming with fastp, MiXCR clone assembly, productive beta chains retained. Each entry is one CDR3 protein sequence, shown with its most common DNA and genes. This sample comprises about 71,000 distinct CDR3 sequences, more than 20% of them detected only once. 55% to 75% of the sample is held by the ten biggest clonotypes. The paper's findings and limits, for the study overall: Carriers of CMV infection plus the relevant HLA type were discriminated by the cumulative frequency of public TCR beta family members in the study cohort and in an independent roughly 400-donor cohort. In the ex vivo response, HLA-C-restricted CMV-specific TCR beta clonotypes were dominant, and in two of eight donors the single most frequent clonotype came from this HLA-C-restricted group.

The TCR was taken from a human donor in good health (CMV status not recorded). Some clones in this sample may be carry-over from other donors' samples. This sequence uses TRBV7-9 and TRBJ2-5; TRBD2 is a weak D gene call, 5 bases matching. The sequences come from CD8+ T cells from cultured PBMCs, collected from culture after CMV antigen stimulation. Here the CDR3 is given as CASSSEERWEETQYF. The DNA is as follows: TGTGCCAGCAGCTCCGAAGAGCGGTGGGAAGAGACCCAGTACTTC.